The 32 T cell receptor beta chains given below trace back to one sample, sequenced in a study of cytomegalovirus exposure and HLA in healthy donors. This PCR relied on a set of 60 Vbeta primers and 13 Jbeta primers. Clones were read by immunoSEQ multiplex PCR, and TCRdb kept only the in-frame ones, dropping some. Of roughly 110,000 clones in the sample, over 60% were seen once. Source material: PBMCs. These receptors were taken from a woman in her forties or fifties in good health and CMV-seropositive.

The chain recombines TRBV5-6 with TRBJ2-1, with TRBD1 matching over 7 bases. The CDR3 sequence is 17 residues long. Trimming at V came to 0 bases and at J to 9 bases, leaving 15 bases not matched to a gene. Germline CDR1 is SGHDT and CDR2 is YYEEEE. CDR3 in DNA: TGTGCCAGCAGCTTGGCTTCCCGGGACAGAAATCGCGGTGAGCAGTTCTTC. Its translation is CASSLASRDRNRGEQFF.

The rearrangement links TRBV7-2 to TRBJ2-1, with 8 bases lining up with TRBD1. V gave up 2 bases and J gave up 4 bases; unmatched junction bases: 7. This CDR3 region has 16 residues. Germline values: CDR1 SGHTA, CDR2 FQGNSA. The CDR3 DNA follows: TGTGCCAGCAGCTTAATCGGACAGGGCCCTTACAATGAGCAGTTCTTC. Its protein is CASSLIGQGPYNEQFF.

The J gene is TRBJ2-5, the V gene TRBV6-5; 7 nucleotides agree with TRBD1. With the DNA end fitting TRBJ2-7 better, the J assignment may be wrong. CDR3 length: 15 amino acids. CDR1 is MNHEY, CDR2 SVGAGI, per germline. The CDR3 region is CASRRGQLSSYEQYF. The CDR3 DNA reads as TGTGCCAGCAGAAGGGGACAGCTGAGCTCCTACGAGCAGTACTTC.

This rearrangement joins TRBV28 to TRBJ1-1; 7 bases map to TRBD1. The CDR3 loop spans 15 amino acids. CDR1 is MDHEN and CDR2 is SYDVKM in the germline V gene. J lost 4 bases, V lost 3 bases, and 8 bases had no gene match. The CDR3 protein is CASSFPRTGSTEAFF. The CDR3 DNA follows: TGTGCCAGCAGTTTTCCGAGGACAGGAAGCACTGAAGCTTTCTTT.

The chain has TRBV18 and TRBJ1-1; D gene uncertain. The germline V gene has CDR1 KGHSH and CDR2 LQKENI. CDR3 size: 15 residues. The V and J ends lost 1 base and 2 bases respectively, with 11 bases between them. CDR3: CASSPLARSNTEAFF. The CDR3 DNA reads TGTGCCAGCTCACCACTTGCGCGTAGTAACACTGAAGCTTTCTTT.

This clone has just a few counts. The V gene is TRBV6-1, the J gene TRBJ1-5; D perhaps matches TRBD1 (6 bases). Looked up from germline, CDR1 is MNHNS and CDR2 is SASEGT. The V end lost 4 bases, the J end lost 5 bases, and 15 bases lay between the germline ends. This CDR3 region has 15 residues. Written as DNA, the CDR3 is TGTGCCAGCAGTGGAGACCGGGACACCTATCAGCCCCAGCATTTT. It specifies CASSGDRDTYQPQHF.

V usage is TRBV2 and J usage is TRBJ1-2; 8 positions match TRBD1. The CDR3 has 14 residues. Germline V gives CDR1 SNHLY, CDR2 FYNNEI. Trimming at V came to 2 bases and at J to 9 bases, leaving 8 bases not matched to a gene. CDR3 in amino acids: CASSEFRGQDRYTF. The CDR3 coding sequence is TGTGCCAGCAGTGAATTCAGGGGGCAAGATCGCTACACCTTC. Looking up the rest from reference TRBV2 and TRBJ1-2 gives the full variable domain: EPEVTQTPSHQVTQMGQEVILRCVPISNHLYFYWYRQILGQKVEFLVSFYNNEISEKSEIFDDQFSVERPDGSNFTLKIRSTKLEDSAMYFCASSEFRGQDRYTFGSGTRLTVV.

The chain carries TRBV25-1 and TRBJ1-2; the D gene is possibly TRBD1 (6 bases). Trimming cost V 7 bases and J 3 bases, with 15 bases left between them. The CDR3 is 14 residues long. CDR1 is MGHDK, CDR2 SYGVNS, per germline. CDR3: CASNLEDSDYGYTF. The CDR3 DNA reads TGTGCCAGCAATCTAGAGGACAGCGACTATGGCTACACCTTC.

A single count supports this clone. The chain carries TRBV5-4 and TRBJ1-2; 8 bases fit TRBD1. CDR1 is SGHNT and CDR2 is YYREEE in the germline V gene (reference sequence). The length of the CDR3 is 14 residues. The J segment lost 4 bases and the V segment lost 4 bases, leaving 6 bases of the junction unmatched. Here the CDR3 reads CASSMGQVGYGYTF. Written as DNA, the CDR3 is TGTGCCAGCAGCATGGGACAGGTCGGCTATGGCTACACCTTC. Full variable domain (rest looked up from reference TRBV5-4 and TRBJ1-2): ETGVTQSPTHLIKTRGQQVTLRCSSQSGHNTVSWYQQALGQGPQFIFQYYREEENGRGNFPPRFSGLQFPNYSSELNVNALELDDSALYLCASSMGQVGYGYTFGSGTRLTVV.

The V gene is TRBV6-1, the J gene TRBJ1-5; 7 nucleotides agree with TRBD1. This CDR3 comprises 14 residues. The germline gives CDR1 MNHNS, CDR2 SASEGT. J lost 7 bases, V lost 5 bases, and 8 bases had no gene match. Here the CDR3 DNA reads TGTGCCAGCAGTACACAGGGGTATCGGCAGCCCCAGCATTTT. Protein sequence: CASSTQGYRQPQHF.

V is TRBV9 and J is TRBJ2-2; the D is unclear. Trimming pared 4 bases from V and 7 bases from J, leaving 11 bases between. Germline V gives CDR1 SGDLS, CDR2 YYNGEE. The CDR3 consists of 13 residues. CDR3: CASSLTLVGELFF. The CDR3 DNA reads as TGTGCCAGCAGCCTTACTTTGGTCGGGGAGCTGTTTTTT. The variable domain in full, with the rest retrieved from reference TRBV9 and TRBJ2-2, is DSGVTQTPKHLITATGQRVTLRCSPRSGDLSVYWYQQSLDQGLQFLIQYYNGEERAKGNILERFSAQQFPDLHSELNLSSLELGDSALYFCASSLTLVGELFFGEGSRLTVL.

The gene calls are TRBV25-1 and TRBJ1-2, with D possibly matching TRBD1 (5 bases). The V and J ends lost 4 bases and 7 bases respectively, with 16 bases between them. CDR1 and CDR2 from the germline V gene are MGHDK and SYGVNS. This CDR3 region has 14 residues. CDR3: CASSATDVVSGYTF. In DNA, the CDR3 is TGTGCCAGCAGTGCGACAGATGTCGTCTCTGGCTACACCTTC.

The genes are TRBV30 and TRBJ1-5; 11 positions agree with TRBD1. CDR3 length: 16 amino acids. Trimming cost V 4 bases and J 6 bases; bases outside gene matches: 11. Germline assignment: CDR1 GTSNPN and CDR2 SVGIG (reference sequence). This CDR3 is CAWTPPGQGVSQPQHF. The DNA of the CDR3 is TGTGCCTGGACCCCCCCGGGACAGGGGGTATCTCAGCCCCAGCATTTT.

V gene TRBV4-3 combines with J gene TRBJ2-2; TRBD2 matches at 11 bases. The CDR3 contains 19 residues. In germline, CDR1 is LGHNA, CDR2 YSLEER. Trimming took 4 bases from V and 0 from J; bases not matched to a gene: 10. This CDR3 reads CASSLRASGGFANTGELFF. Written as DNA, the CDR3 is TGCGCCAGCAGCCTACGCGCTAGCGGGGGGTTCGCGAACACCGGGGAGCTGTTTTTT.

This clone was counted only a few times. This chain connects TRBV5-1 to TRBJ2-5, with 14 nucleotides matching TRBD2. Germline-derived CDR1 and CDR2 are SGHRS and YFSETQ. V shed 4 bases and J 4 bases; nucleotides not matched to a gene: 3. The length of the CDR3 is 15 residues. The CDR3 DNA reads TGCGCCAGCAGCCTCGGGACTAGCGGGGGAGAGACCCAGTACTTC. Amino acid sequence: CASSLGTSGGETQYF.

Only one count was recorded for this clone. The rearrangement uses TRBV2 and TRBJ2-5; the match to TRBD1 covers 8 bases. The DNA end is a closer match to TRBJ2-7, so the J assignment may be wrong. Germline V gene sequence: CDR1 SNHLY, CDR2 FYNNEI. This CDR3 has 17 residues. In nucleotides, the CDR3 is TGTGCCAGCAGTGAAGCTCGGGGACAGGCCAACTCCTACGAGCAGTACTTC. Translating gives CASSEARGQANSYEQYF.

J is TRBJ2-1 and V is TRBV4-3; tentatively, D is TRBD2 (5 bases). The CDR3 totals 16 residues. Trimming stripped 0 bases from V and 3 bases from J, with 12 bases between. Germline assignment: CDR1 LGHNA and CDR2 YSLEER. CDR3 bases: TGCGCCAGCAGCCAAGAGGACGGGGTACACTACAATGAGCAGTTCTTC. Amino acid sequence: CASSQEDGVHYNEQFF.

The chain has TRBV5-1 and TRBJ1-2; possible D gene TRBD1, 6 bases. The ends were cut back, 4 bases at V and 1 base at J, with 14 bases in the middle. Per germline, CDR1 SGHRS and CDR2 YFSETQ. The CDR3 length is 15 residues. The CDR3, as DNA: TGCGCCAGCAGCCCCCCAATGGACAGTAACTATGGCTACACCTTC. It codes for CASSPPMDSNYGYTF.

The chain couples TRBV6-1 to TRBJ1-6; 7 bases fit TRBD1. CDR3 length: 15 amino acids. Losses at the gene ends were 4 bases for V and 8 bases for J; bases not matched to a gene: 8. Germline-derived CDR1 and CDR2 are MNHNS and SASEGT. The CDR3 loop is CASSALRDRDSPLHF. In DNA, the CDR3 is TGTGCCAGCAGTGCTCTCCGGGACAGAGATTCACCCCTCCACTTT.

The chain combines TRBV7-2 with TRBJ1-1, with D perhaps matching TRBD1 (6 bases). Trimming removed 4 bases at V and 1 base at J, with 19 bases between. CDR3 length: 17 residues. Germline V gene sequence: CDR1 SGHTA, CDR2 FQGNSA. As DNA, the CDR3 is TGTGCCAGCAGCTCCCGTCCTTTAGGGGGAACGAACACTGAAGCTTTCTTT. Translation gives CASSSRPLGGTNTEAFF.

This clone turned up a few times. Here the CDR3 reads CASSLAPAYEQYF. For the CDR3, the DNA is TGTGCCAGCAGCTTGGCCCCGGCCTACGAGCAGTACTTC. V gene TRBV5-4 combines with J gene TRBJ2-7; D ambiguous. Germline V CDR1 and CDR2: SGHNT, YYREEE (reference sequence). Trimming cost V 0 bases and J 2 bases, with 6 bases left between them. There are 13 residues in the CDR3.

The rearrangement links TRBV19 to TRBJ2-3, with TRBD2 identical over 8 bases. J gave up 6 bases and V 7 bases, and 9 bases lay outside the gene matches. CDR1 is LNHDA, CDR2 SQIVND, per germline (reference sequence). This CDR3 has 14 residues. For the CDR3, the DNA is TGTGCCAGTAACGACGGGGGGGGGCGTGATACGCAGTATTTT. Residues: CASNDGGGRDTQYF. The variable domain in full, with the rest retrieved from reference TRBV19 and TRBJ2-3, is DGGITQSPKYLFRKEGQNVTLSCEQNLNHDAMYWYRQDPGQGLRLIYYSQIVNDFQKGDIAEGYSVSREKKESFPLTVTSAQKNPTAFYLCASNDGGGRDTQYFGPGTRLTVL.

The chain uses TRBV14 and TRBJ1-1; a weak D match, TRBD1 (5 bases). V was shortened by 0 bases and J by 3 bases, with 14 bases between the two germline ends. Germline V lookup: CDR1 SGHDN, CDR2 FVKESK. The CDR3 has 16 residues. The CDR3 coding sequence is TGTGCCAGCAGCCAAGAGCCGTGGGGGGAGGACACTGAAGCTTTCTTT. It encodes CASSQEPWGEDTEAFF.

The V gene is TRBV9, the J gene TRBJ1-6; TRBD1 aligns across 9 bases. Trimming cost V 3 bases and J 10 bases; bases outside gene matches: 11. Germline CDR1 SGDLS, CDR2 YYNGEE. The CDR3 is 16 residues long. The CDR3 DNA reads as TGTGCCAGCAGCGACTACTCCGGGACAGGGAGCTCACCCCTCCACTTT. Translation: CASSDYSGTGSSPLHF.

The sample holds a few counts of this clone. The rearrangement uses TRBV7-9 and TRBJ1-4, with D maybe TRBD1 (5 bases). This CDR3 is 17 amino acids long. V lost 10 bases and J 3 bases, leaving 24 bases between the germline ends. CDR1 is SEHNR, CDR2 FQNEAQ, per germline (reference sequence). The CDR3 is CAIPLRTDTGANEKLFF. The CDR3 bases are TGTGCCATCCCCCTTCGGACGGACACGGGTGCTAATGAAAAACTGTTTTTT. Full variable domain (rest looked up from reference TRBV7-9 and TRBJ1-4): DTGVSQNPRHKITKRGQNVTFRCDPISEHNRLYWYRQTLGQGPEFLTYFQNEAQLEKSRLLSDRFSAERPKGSFSTLEIQRTEQGDSAMYLCAIPLRTDTGANEKLFFGSGTQLSVL.

This chain joins TRBV28 and TRBJ2-7; 8 bases line up with TRBD1. V lost 5 bases and J lost 7; bases outside the gene matches: 10. Germline CDR1 MDHEN, CDR2 SYDVKM. This CDR3 region has 14 residues. For the CDR3, the DNA is TGTGCCAGCAGTCCGGACAGGGAGTCGGGTGAGCAGTACTTC. Translated: CASSPDRESGEQYF.

CDR3 bases: TGCGCCAGCAGCTTCCAGGGGTCGTCCAACGAGCAGTACTTC. Its translation: CASSFQGSSNEQYF. This chain links TRBV5-1 with TRBJ2-7; D might be TRBD1 (6 bases). Germline CDR1 is SGHRS and CDR2 is YFSETQ. V was shortened by 2 bases and J by 5 bases, with 14 bases between the two germline ends. This CDR3 spans 14 amino acids. Full variable domain (missing parts from reference TRBV5-1 and TRBJ2-7): KAGVTQTPRYLIKTRGQQVTLSCSPISGHRSVSWYQQTPGQGLQFLFEYFSETQRNKGNFPGRFSGRQFSNSRSEMNVSTLELGDSALYLCASSFQGSSNEQYFGPGTRLTVT.

Only one count was recorded for this clone. This rearrangement joins TRBV29-1 to TRBJ1-2; 11 positions agree with TRBD1. J was trimmed by 6 bases and V by 6 bases; bases with no gene match: 9. The CDR3 contains 14 residues. The germline V gene has CDR1 SQVTM and CDR2 ANQGSEA. This chain's CDR3 is CSVIPPGQGDGYTF. CDR3 coding DNA: TGCAGCGTCATCCCTCCGGGACAGGGGGATGGCTACACCTTC.

This clone was seen only once. This chain connects TRBV28 to TRBJ2-5; possibly TRBD2 for D (5 bases). The CDR3 is made up of 13 amino acids. The germline CDR1 and CDR2 sequences are MDHEN and SYDVKM. V lost 9 bases and J lost 3, with 14 bases in between. The CDR3 region is CASRRSGEETQYF. CDR3 coding DNA: TGTGCCAGTAGGAGGAGCGGTGAAGAGACCCAGTACTTC.

This chain uses TRBV27 with TRBJ1-1, with D perhaps matching TRBD1 (5 bases). From germline, CDR1 is MNHEY and CDR2 SMNVEV (reference sequence). The length of the CDR3 is 14 residues. Trimming cost V 6 bases and J 10 bases, with 21 bases left between them. The CDR3 spells CASSPWGEGRGAFF. The CDR3 bases are TGTGCCAGCAGCCCATGGGGGGAGGGTAGGGGAGCTTTCTTT.

This clone was seen only a few times. The gene calls are TRBV10-3 and TRBJ1-1, with D unclear. The CDR3 has 13 amino acids. Germline CDR1 reads ENHRY; CDR2 reads SYGVKD. The V end was cut by 4 bases, the J end by 0 bases, with 6 bases between. In DNA form, the CDR3 reads TGTGCCATCAGTGGTACGGTGAACACTGAAGCTTTCTTT. Translating gives CAISGTVNTEAFF.

The chain combines TRBV4-1 with TRBJ1-1; no clear D. V lost 1 base, J lost 6 bases, and 15 bases lay in between. CDR1 is MGHRA and CDR2 is YSYEKL in the germline V gene. The CDR3 is 15 amino acids. The CDR3 sequence: CASSQGVATFAEAFF. The DNA for the CDR3 is TGCGCCAGCAGCCAAGGTGTAGCAACTTTTGCTGAAGCTTTCTTT.